This TCR beta chain was recorded in a study of blood T cell repertoires in COVID-19. Germline values: CDR1 MNHEY, CDR2 SMNVEV (reference sequence). V dropped 0 bases and J dropped 3; count of bases not matched to a gene: 7. CDR3 length: 16 amino acids. Source study methods: Estimates of nucleated cell counts were drawn from the amplification of reference gene primers. Profiling relied on immunoSEQ multiplex PCR, and the TCRdb table lists in-frame clones only, not all of them. V and J calls and clone size are as listed in that table; D and trimming were resolved from the DNA. This table has about 200,000 clones, roughly 88% appearing once.

J is TRBJ2-7 and V is TRBV27, with 8 bases lining up with TRBD2. The source material was peripheral blood. The clonotype originates from a man in his late teens or twenties with active or convalescent COVID-19. The CDR3 coding sequence is TGTGCCAGCAGTTTATCTCCGGCGGGAGGAAACTACGAGCAGTACTTC. Protein: CASSLSPAGGNYEQYF.